This T cell receptor beta chain stems from a study of regulatory T cells in long-lasting Graves disease. Time point described: newly diagnosed GD, antithyroid drugs for less than 3 months. Extracted RNA from PBMCs served as the source of the TCR library. Roughly 10 milliliters of peripheral blood were taken and placed in EDTA tubes. This clonotype was counted a few times. Relying on iRepertoire HTBI primers and Arm-PCR of CDR3 regions, the team built TCR beta libraries. One entry per CDR3 protein, called by TCRdb with MiXCR from the multiplex PCR reads. The sample has 530,000 or so distinct CDR3 sequences, roughly 14% seen once; the top ten hold 10%. The junction had 16 bases not matched to a gene; V was cut back by 0 bases and J by 3 bases. The V gene's germline CDR1 is DFQATT and CDR2 SNEGSKA (reference sequence). The CDR3 covers 18 residues. The sample was also linked to a second study, of T cells in Graves' hyperthyroidism and ophthalmopathy. As that study records: Graves' hyperthyroidism without ophthalmopathy progression within 18 months was termed stable. Disease duration under 2 months; hyperthyroidism patients were aged 18 to 65.

This chain joins TRBV20-1 and TRBJ2-7; 8 bases fit TRBD1. This sample comprised peripheral blood mononuclear cells (PBMCs), obtained at new diagnosis, from a patient treated with antithyroid drugs. The clonotype comes from a man aged 30 to 39 with Graves disease. CDR3 DNA sequence: TGCAGTGCTAGAGATTTAGGGCGGTTGGCAGGGGGCCGCTACGAGCAGTACTTC. Translated: CSARDLGRLAGGRYEQYF.